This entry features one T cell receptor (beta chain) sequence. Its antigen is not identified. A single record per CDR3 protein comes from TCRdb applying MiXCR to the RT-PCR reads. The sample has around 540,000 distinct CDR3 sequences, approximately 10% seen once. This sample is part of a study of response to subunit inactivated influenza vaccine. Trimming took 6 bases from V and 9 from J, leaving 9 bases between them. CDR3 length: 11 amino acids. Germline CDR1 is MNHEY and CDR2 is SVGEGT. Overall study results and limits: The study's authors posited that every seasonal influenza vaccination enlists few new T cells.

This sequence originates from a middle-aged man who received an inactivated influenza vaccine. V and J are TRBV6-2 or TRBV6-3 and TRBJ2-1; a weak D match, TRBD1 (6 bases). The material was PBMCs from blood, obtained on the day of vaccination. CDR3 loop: CASRQGTEQFF. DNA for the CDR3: TGTGCCAGCAGGCAGGGGACTGAGCAGTTCTTC.